This T cell receptor beta chain was found in a study of blood T cell repertoires in COVID-19. Study-level background: Researchers got acute and convalescent COVID-19 samples from the United States, Italy and Spain.

Looked up from germline, CDR1 is MNHEY and CDR2 is SVGAGI. J gave up 2 bases and V 6 bases, and 3 bases lay outside the gene matches. CDR3 length: 14 residues. The protocol was immunoSEQ multiplex PCR, while the TCRdb copy is restricted to in-frame clones and leaves out a portion. The profile shows 87,000 or so clones, approximately 86% of them singletons. J is TRBJ1-2 and V is TRBV6-5, with 10 positions matching TRBD1. Sequenced: peripheral blood. The clonotype originates from a man aged 40-50 years with acute or convalescent COVID-19. The CDR3 coding sequence is TGTGCCAGCAGGGGGACAGGGGAGAACTATGGCTACACCTTC. It yields the protein CASRGTGENYGYTF.